The present T cell receptor (beta chain) was sequenced within a study of cytomegalovirus exposure and HLA in healthy donors. The PCR employed 60 Vbeta primers together with 13 Jbeta primers. The method was immunoSEQ multiplex PCR; TCRdb's version includes in-frame clones alone and lacks a portion of them. With about 160,000 clones in the sample, the ten largest clones hold around 1.9%. Sampled while nominally healthy, donors likely had unrecorded immune exposures. The CDR3 covers 16 residues. CDR1 is LNHDA and CDR2 is SQIVND in the germline V gene (reference sequence). Trimming took 3 bases from V and 2 from J, leaving 15 bases between them.

The specimen was PBMCs. The TCR was taken from a man aged 30-40 years in good health and CMV-seronegative. The gene calls are TRBV19 and TRBJ2-3; D call uncertain. Here the CDR3 reads CASSIAPARPTDTQYF. As DNA, the CDR3 is TGTGCCAGTAGTATTGCCCCGGCCAGGCCCACAGATACGCAGTATTTT.